The sequence of this TCR beta chain was determined in a study of T cells after yellow fever vaccination. Study conclusions and caveats: Once the booster was given, most primary-vaccination clones reappeared, at approximately 97% for CD4 and more than 85% for CD8. Few clonotypes appeared in both CD4 and CD8 compartments. Abundant clonotypes from the bulk population could have been carried over as contaminants into FACS-sorted repertoires. Weaker, the secondary response had a peak occurring faster, on day 5 versus 15.

The CDR3 has 15 residues. After removal of 6 bases from V and 1 base from J, the junction contained 6 bases not matched to a gene. In germline, CDR1 is MNHEY, CDR2 SVGEGT. TCRdb re-called the 5' RACE reads through MiXCR, storing one row per CDR3 protein. The sample carries some 73,000 distinct CDR3 sequences, 7.5% to 8% recorded once. The sample holds a few counts of this clonotype. Its antigen is undetermined. Sequenced here: CD8+ T cells sorted from PBMCs, sampled on the day of the yellow fever booster vaccination. The chain joins TRBV6-2 or TRBV6-3 to TRBJ2-7; 10 bases agree with TRBD2. This sequence was found in a young man who received the YFV17D yellow fever vaccine. The CDR3 loop reads CASRTGLAFSYEQYF. CDR3 sequence (DNA): TGTGCCAGCAGAACGGGACTAGCGTTTTCCTACGAGCAGTACTTC.